This is a list of T cell receptor beta chains from one sample in a study of T cells in Graves' hyperthyroidism and ophthalmopathy. TCRdb ran MiXCR on the multiplex PCR reads and lists one entry per CDR3 protein. The profile shows a few hundred thousand distinct CDR3 sequences, roughly 25% of them singletons. The specimen was blood. These receptors were collected from a man aged 45-65 years with Graves' hyperthyroidism. CDR3s include the opening cysteine and the closing phenylalanine or tryptophan. The D gene is left open where the match is weak. Some rows have no size entry. The others give once, few or many, or a class for an expanded clone.

D | J | size | V | CDR3 | DNA
- | TRBJ2-7 | - | TRBV29-1 | CSVESGPYEQYF | TGCAGCGTTGAATCAGGCCCCTACGAGCAGTACTTC
TRBD2 | TRBJ2-3 | - | TRBV6-1 | CASRGLAGDGRSADTQYF | TGTGCCAGCAGGGGACTAGCGGGAGATGGTCGGAGCGCAGATACGCAGTATTTT
- | TRBJ2-1 | - | TRBV12-3/TRBV12-4 | CASSFQGPAGIEQFF | TGTGCCAGCAGTTTCCAGGGACCGGCTGGGATTGAGCAGTTCTTC
TRBD2 | TRBJ2-1 | many | TRBV11-2 | CASSSPGLAGVPTDEQFF | TGTGCCAGCAGCTCACCGGGACTAGCGGGAGTCCCTACGGATGAGCAGTTCTTC
TRBD1 | TRBJ2-7 | - | TRBV7-8 | CASSQAGTGVIKQYF | TGCGCCAGCAGCCAAGCCGGGACAGGGGTAATCAAGCAGTACTTC
- | TRBJ2-1 | - | TRBV9 | CASSVAGQGGDEQFF | TGTGCCAGCAGCGTAGCAGGGCAGGGGGGGGATGAGCAGTTCTTC
- | TRBJ2-1 | - | TRBV2 | CATTGGSSSYNEQFF | TGTGCCACCACTGGGGGTTCCAGCTCCTACAATGAGCAGTTCTTC
- | TRBJ2-3 | - | TRBV20-1 | CSARDGRGGGDTQYF | TGCAGTGCTAGAGATGGTAGGGGGGGGGGAGATACGCAGTATTTT
- | TRBJ1-2 | once | TRBV28 | CASTAGYGYTF | TGTGCCAGCACCGCAGGCTATGGCTACACCTTC
- | TRBJ1-2 | - | TRBV5-6 | CASSLAGGTYGYTF | TGTGCCAGCAGCTTGGCCGGGGGGACCTATGGCTACACCTTC
TRBD2 | TRBJ2-1 | - | TRBV7-9 | CATLGGLAGFNEQFF | TGTGCCACCCTCGGGGGGCTAGCGGGCTTCAATGAGCAGTTCTTC
- | TRBJ2-1 | - | TRBV11-2 | CASSFSSQGNEQFF | TGTGCCAGCAGCTTTTCTAGTCAGGGAAATGAGCAGTTCTTC
- | TRBJ2-3 | many | TRBV6-1 | CASSELAAGTDTQYF | TGTGCCAGCAGTGAATTGGCGGCGGGTACAGATACGCAGTATTTT
TRBD1 | TRBJ1-2 | - | TRBV7-2 | CASSLDLGQGRRYTF | TGTGCCAGCAGCTTAGACCTGGGACAGGGACGGCGCTACACCTTC
- | TRBJ1-1 | - | TRBV28 | CASSLARGGRLSAFF | TGTGCCAGCAGTTTAGCCCGGGGAGGGAGGTTGTCAGCTTTCTTT
- | TRBJ2-7 | once | TRBV19 | CASSIEWADSSYEQYF | TGTGCCAGTAGTATAGAGTGGGCAGACAGTTCCTACGAGCAGTACTTC
- | TRBJ2-3 | many | TRBV6-1 | CASSVEGDTQYF | TGTGCCAGCAGTGTTGAGGGAGATACGCAGTATTTT
- | TRBJ2-5 | many | TRBV7-3 | CASSTGKGETQYF | TGTGCCAGCAGCACAGGAAAGGGGGAGACCCAGTACTTC
- | TRBJ2-7 | - | TRBV5-1 | CASRAGTSPYEQYF | TGTGCCAGCAGGGCCGGGACCTCACCCTACGAGCAGTACTTC
TRBD1 | TRBJ1-5 | - | TRBV2 | CASREDRGGQPQHF | TGTGCCAGCAGAGAAGACAGGGGAGGCCAGCCCCAGCATTTT
TRBD1 | TRBJ2-5 | - | TRBV11-2 | CASSSSGQTRQETQYF | TGTGCCAGCAGCTCTTCGGGACAGACCCGCCAAGAGACCCAGTACTTC
TRBD1 | TRBJ1-1 | few | TRBV6-1 | CASSGRDRGTEAFF | TGTGCCAGCAGTGGCCGGGACAGGGGCACTGAAGCTTTCTTT
- | TRBJ2-1 | - | TRBV5-5 | CASSLVSQGGNEQFF | TGTGCCAGCAGCTTGGTCTCACAGGGGGGGAATGAGCAGTTCTTC
- | TRBJ2-3 | - | TRBV6-2/TRBV6-3 | CASTSAGDTQYF | TGTGCCAGCACCTCGGCGGGAGATACGCAGTATTTT
- | TRBJ2-3 | - | TRBV7-9 | CASSWGTLGLFTDTQYF | TGTGCCAGCAGCTGGGGGACCCTAGGGCTATTCACAGATACGCAGTATTTT
- | TRBJ1-2 | many | TRBV7-9 | CASSLDGGSGYTF | TGTGCCAGCAGCTTAGATGGGGGCAGTGGCTACACCTTC
TRBD1 | TRBJ2-2 | few | TRBV24-1 | CATSDSRDRGRGGELFF | TGTGCCACCAGTGACTCCCGGGACAGGGGGCGCGGAGGGGAGCTGTTTTTT
- | TRBJ2-5 | - | TRBV6-1 | CASSEAIGSGETQYF | TGTGCCAGCAGTGAAGCGATCGGGAGTGGGGAGACCCAGTACTTC
- | TRBJ2-1 | many | TRBV11-2 | CASSLGGGAYNEQFF | TGCGCCAGCAGCTTGGGAGGGGGAGCCTACAATGAGCAGTTCTTC
- | TRBJ1-2 | - | TRBV2 | CASSGGLTGYTF | TGTGCCAGCAGTGGTGGGTTAACGGGCTACACCTTC
TRBD1 | TRBJ2-7 | many | TRBV11-2 | CASSLGYGQGYEQYF | TGTGCCAGCAGCTTAGGATACGGACAGGGCTACGAGCAGTACTTC
TRBD1 | TRBJ2-7 | - | TRBV15 | CATSRDSGTVTYEQYF | TGTGCCACCAGCAGAGACTCCGGGACAGTGACCTACGAGCAGTACTTC
- | TRBJ2-2 | few | TRBV19 | CASSWQGGNTGELFF | TGTGCCAGTAGTTGGCAGGGTGGGAACACCGGGGAGCTGTTTTTT
TRBD1 | TRBJ1-2 | few | TRBV4-2 | CASSQLSTGSNYGYTF | TGTGCCAGCAGCCAACTCTCGACAGGGTCAAACTATGGCTACACCTTC
- | TRBJ2-3 | many | TRBV20-1 | CSARDRGRDTQYF | TGCAGTGCTAGAGATCGGGGGAGAGATACGCAGTATTTT
- | TRBJ2-7 | - | TRBV20-1 | CSAALLHEQYF | TGCAGTGCCGCTCTTCTCCACGAGCAGTACTTC
- | TRBJ2-3 | many | TRBV7-9 | CASSLTGPDTQYF | TGTGCCAGCAGCTTAACGGGCCCCGATACGCAGTATTTT
- | TRBJ1-1 | few | TRBV20-1 | CSAARGLNTEAFF | TGCAGTGCCGCCCGAGGGTTGAACACTGAAGCTTTCTTT
TRBD2 | TRBJ2-1 | many | TRBV2 | CASSEALLAGVKFF | TGTGCCAGCAGTGAAGCGCTACTAGCGGGAGTTAAGTTCTTC
- | TRBJ2-3 | - | TRBV5-1 | CASSLALGSTNTQYF | TGCGCCAGCAGCTTGGCATTAGGAAGCACGAATACGCAGTATTTT
- | TRBJ2-7 | few | TRBV27 | CASNRAGTLFDEQYF | TGTGCCAGCAACAGGGCCGGGACACTCTTCGACGAGCAGTACTTC
TRBD2 | TRBJ2-3 | once | TRBV25-1 | CASSTIAGGLSDTQYF | TGTGCCAGCAGCACAATAGCGGGAGGCCTGTCGGATACGCAGTATTTT
TRBD1 | TRBJ1-5 | once | TRBV20-1 | CSASRGQINQPQHF | TGCAGTGCTAGCAGGGGGCAGATCAATCAGCCCCAGCATTTT
TRBD1 | TRBJ1-2 | - | TRBV6-6 | CASSYQGGSVGYTF | TGTGCCAGCAGTTACCAGGGGGGAAGTGTTGGCTACACCTTC
TRBD2 | TRBJ2-5 | few | TRBV3-1 | CASSQGGTSGRKTQYF | TGTGCCAGCAGCCAAGGGGGGACTAGCGGGAGAAAGACCCAGTACTTC